The source of this T cell receptor (beta chain) is a study of blood T cell repertoires in COVID-19. V lost 8 bases, J lost 7 bases, and 18 bases lay in between. Per germline, CDR1 SGHDT and CDR2 YYEEEE. This CDR3 comprises 14 residues. Authors' data handling: How many nucleated cells were present was estimated from reference gene primer amplification. Clones were read by immunoSEQ multiplex PCR, and TCRdb kept only the in-frame ones, dropping some. The D gene and trimming were derived from the DNA, and the V and J assignments and clone size from that table. The sample contains 150,000 to 200,000 clones, roughly 80% of which appear only once. Recruitment covered about 25 US areas and drew participants whose ages spanned about 18 to 90 years. Participant reports of clinical history set cohort assignment.

This sequence was found in a woman aged 55-70 years who had recovered from COVID-19. Input material: PBMCs or T cells enriched from blood (not recorded which). The chain has TRBV5-6 and TRBJ2-2, with no clear D. CDR3 bases: TGTGCCAGTGGATTGGGCACATCGAACGGGGAGCTGTTTTTT. This encodes CASGLGTSNGELFF.